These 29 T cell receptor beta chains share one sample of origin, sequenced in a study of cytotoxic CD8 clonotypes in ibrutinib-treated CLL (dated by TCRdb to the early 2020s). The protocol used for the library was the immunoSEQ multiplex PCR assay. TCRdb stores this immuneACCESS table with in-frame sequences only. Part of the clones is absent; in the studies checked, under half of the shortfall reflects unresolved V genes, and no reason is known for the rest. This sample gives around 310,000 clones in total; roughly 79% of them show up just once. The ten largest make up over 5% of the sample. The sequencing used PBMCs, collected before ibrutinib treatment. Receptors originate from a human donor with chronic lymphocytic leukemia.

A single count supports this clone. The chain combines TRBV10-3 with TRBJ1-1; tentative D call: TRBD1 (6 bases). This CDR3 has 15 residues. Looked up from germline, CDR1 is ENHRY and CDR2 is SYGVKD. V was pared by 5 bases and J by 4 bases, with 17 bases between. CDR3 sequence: CAISKGTGSGTEAFF. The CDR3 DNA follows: TGTGCCATCAGTAAGGGTACAGGGTCGGGCACTGAAGCTTTCTTT.

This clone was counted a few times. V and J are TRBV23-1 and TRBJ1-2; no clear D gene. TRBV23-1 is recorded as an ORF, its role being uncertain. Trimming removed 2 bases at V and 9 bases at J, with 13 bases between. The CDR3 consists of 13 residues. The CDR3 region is CASSQRRPYRYTF. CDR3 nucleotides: TGCGCCAGCAGTCAACGGCGGCCTTATCGCTACACCTTC.

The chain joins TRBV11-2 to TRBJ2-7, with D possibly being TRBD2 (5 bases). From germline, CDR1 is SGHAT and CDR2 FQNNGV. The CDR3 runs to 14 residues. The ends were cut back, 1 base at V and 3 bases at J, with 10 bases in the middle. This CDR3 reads CASSLAGIHYEQYF. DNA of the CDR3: TGTGCCAGCAGCTTAGCGGGGATCCACTACGAGCAGTACTTC.

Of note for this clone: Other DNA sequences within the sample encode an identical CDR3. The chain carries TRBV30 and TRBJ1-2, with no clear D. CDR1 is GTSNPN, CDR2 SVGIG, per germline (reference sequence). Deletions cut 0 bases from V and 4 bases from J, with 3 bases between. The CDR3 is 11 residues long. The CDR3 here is CAWSVLYGYTF. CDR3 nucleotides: TGTGCCTGGAGTGTGCTCTATGGCTACACCTTC.

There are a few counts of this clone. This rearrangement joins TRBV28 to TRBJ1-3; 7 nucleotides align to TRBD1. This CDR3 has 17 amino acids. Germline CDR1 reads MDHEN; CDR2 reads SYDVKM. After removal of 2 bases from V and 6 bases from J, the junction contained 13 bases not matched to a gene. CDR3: CASSLEPLDRAKNTIYF. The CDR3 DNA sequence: TGTGCCAGCAGTTTAGAACCGCTTGACAGGGCGAAAAACACCATATATTTT.

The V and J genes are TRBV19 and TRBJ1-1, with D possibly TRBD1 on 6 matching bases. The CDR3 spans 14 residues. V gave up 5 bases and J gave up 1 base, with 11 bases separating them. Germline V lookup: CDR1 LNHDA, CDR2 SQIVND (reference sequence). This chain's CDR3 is CASSVRTANTEAFF. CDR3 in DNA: TGTGCCAGTAGTGTGAGGACAGCGAACACTGAAGCTTTCTTT.

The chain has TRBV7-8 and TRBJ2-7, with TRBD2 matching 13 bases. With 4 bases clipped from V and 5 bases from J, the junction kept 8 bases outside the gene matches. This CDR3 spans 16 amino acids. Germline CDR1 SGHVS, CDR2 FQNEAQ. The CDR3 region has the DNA TGTGCCAGCAGCTGGGAGGGACTAGCGGGATCCGACGAGCAGTACTTC. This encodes CASSWEGLAGSDEQYF. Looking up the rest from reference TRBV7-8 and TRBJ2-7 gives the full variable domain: GAGVSQSPRYKVAKRGQDVALRCDPISGHVSLFWYQQALGQGPEFLTYFQNEAQLDKSGLPSDRFFAERPEGSVSTLKIQRTQQEDSAVYLCASSWEGLAGSDEQYFGPGTRLTVT.

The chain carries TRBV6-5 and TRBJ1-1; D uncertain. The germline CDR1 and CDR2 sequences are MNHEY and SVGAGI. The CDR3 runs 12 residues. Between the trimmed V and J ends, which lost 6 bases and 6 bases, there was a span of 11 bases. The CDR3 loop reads CASRRTSAEAFF. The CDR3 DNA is TGTGCCAGCAGACGTACGAGCGCTGAAGCTTTCTTT.

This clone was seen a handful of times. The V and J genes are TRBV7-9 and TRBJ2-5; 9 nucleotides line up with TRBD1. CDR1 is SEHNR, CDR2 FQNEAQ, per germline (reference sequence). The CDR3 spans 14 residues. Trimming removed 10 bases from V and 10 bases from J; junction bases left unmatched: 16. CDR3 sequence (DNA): TGTGCCACCACGTACCGGGACAGGGATGATGGCCAGTACTTC. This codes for CATTYRDRDDGQYF.

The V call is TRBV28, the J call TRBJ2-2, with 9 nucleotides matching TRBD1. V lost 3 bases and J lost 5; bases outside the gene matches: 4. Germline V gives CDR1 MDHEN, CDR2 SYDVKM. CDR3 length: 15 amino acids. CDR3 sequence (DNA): TGTGCCAGCAGTTTCCTCGGGACAGGGACCGGGGAGCTGTTTTTT. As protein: CASSFLGTGTGELFF.

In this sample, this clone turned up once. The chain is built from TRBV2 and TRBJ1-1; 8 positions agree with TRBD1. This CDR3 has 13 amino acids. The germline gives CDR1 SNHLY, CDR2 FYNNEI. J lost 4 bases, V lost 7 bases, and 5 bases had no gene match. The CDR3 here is CASTKDRVTEAFF. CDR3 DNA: TGTGCCAGCACTAAGGACAGGGTCACTGAAGCTTTCTTT.

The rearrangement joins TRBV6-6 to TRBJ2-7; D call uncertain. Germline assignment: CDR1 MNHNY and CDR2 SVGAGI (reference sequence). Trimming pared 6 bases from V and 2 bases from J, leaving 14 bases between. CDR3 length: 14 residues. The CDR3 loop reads CASRGILTTYEQYF. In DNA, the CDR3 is TGTGCCAGCAGGGGGATCCTGACGACCTACGAGCAGTACTTC.

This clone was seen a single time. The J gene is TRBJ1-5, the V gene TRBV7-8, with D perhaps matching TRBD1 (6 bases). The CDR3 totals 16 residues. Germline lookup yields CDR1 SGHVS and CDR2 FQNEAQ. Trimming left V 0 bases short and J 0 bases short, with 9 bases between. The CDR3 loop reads CASSLAGQYSNQPQHF. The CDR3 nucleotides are TGTGCCAGCAGCTTAGCCGGACAGTATAGCAATCAGCCCCAGCATTTT.

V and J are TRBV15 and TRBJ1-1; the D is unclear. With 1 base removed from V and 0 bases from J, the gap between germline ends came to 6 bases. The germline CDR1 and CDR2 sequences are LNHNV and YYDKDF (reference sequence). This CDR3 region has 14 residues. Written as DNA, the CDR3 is TGTGCCACCAGCAGAGGGTATTTGAACACTGAAGCTTTCTTT. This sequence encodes CATSRGYLNTEAFF.

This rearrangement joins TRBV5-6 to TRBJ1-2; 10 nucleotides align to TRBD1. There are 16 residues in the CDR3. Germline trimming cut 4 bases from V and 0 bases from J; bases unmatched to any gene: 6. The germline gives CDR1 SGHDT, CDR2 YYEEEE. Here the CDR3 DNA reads TGTGCCAGCAGCCGAGGACAGGGGGATACTAACTATGGCTACACCTTC. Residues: CASSRGQGDTNYGYTF.

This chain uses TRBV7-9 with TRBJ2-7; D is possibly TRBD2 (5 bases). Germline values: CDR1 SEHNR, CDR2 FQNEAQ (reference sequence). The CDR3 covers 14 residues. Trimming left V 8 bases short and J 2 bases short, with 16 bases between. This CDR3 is CASARERTTYEQYF. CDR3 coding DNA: TGTGCCAGCGCACGGGAACGGACCACCTACGAGCAGTACTTC.

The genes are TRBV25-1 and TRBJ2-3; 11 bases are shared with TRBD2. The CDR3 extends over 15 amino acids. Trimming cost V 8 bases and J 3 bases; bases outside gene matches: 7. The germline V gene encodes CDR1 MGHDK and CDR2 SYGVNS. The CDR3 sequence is CASRIIAGGTDTQYF. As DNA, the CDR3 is TGTGCCAGCCGGATTATAGCGGGAGGGACAGATACGCAGTATTTT. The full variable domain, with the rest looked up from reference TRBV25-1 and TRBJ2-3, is EADIYQTPRYLVIGTGKKITLECSQTMGHDKMYWYQQDPGMELHLIHYSYGVNSTEKGDLSSESTVSRIRTEHFPLTLESARPSHTSQYLCASRIIAGGTDTQYFGPGTRLTVL.

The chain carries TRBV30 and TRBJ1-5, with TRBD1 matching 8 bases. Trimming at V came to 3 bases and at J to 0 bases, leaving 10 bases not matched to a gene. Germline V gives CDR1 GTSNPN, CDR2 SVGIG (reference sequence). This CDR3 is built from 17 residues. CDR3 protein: CAWSRQRTGYSNQPQHF. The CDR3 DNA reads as TGTGCCTGGAGCCGCCAAAGGACAGGGTATAGCAATCAGCCCCAGCATTTT.

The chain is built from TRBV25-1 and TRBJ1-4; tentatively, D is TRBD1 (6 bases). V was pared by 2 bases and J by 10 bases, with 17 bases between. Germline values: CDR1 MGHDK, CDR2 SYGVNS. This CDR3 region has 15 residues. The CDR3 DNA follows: TGTGCCAGCAGTGAAGGAGTGGACAGTGGGGTAAAACTGTTTTTT. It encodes CASSEGVDSGVKLFF.

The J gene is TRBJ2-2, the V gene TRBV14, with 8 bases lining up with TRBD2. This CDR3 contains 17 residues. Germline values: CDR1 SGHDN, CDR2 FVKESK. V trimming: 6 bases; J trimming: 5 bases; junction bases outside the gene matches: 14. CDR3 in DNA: TGTGCCAGCAGTCAATTCGGGACTAGAGTAGGAACCGGGGAGCTGTTTTTT. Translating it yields CASSQFGTRVGTGELFF.

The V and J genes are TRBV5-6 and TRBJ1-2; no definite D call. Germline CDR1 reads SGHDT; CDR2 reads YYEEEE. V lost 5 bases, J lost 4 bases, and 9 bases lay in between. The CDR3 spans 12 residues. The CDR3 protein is CASSPGPYGYTF. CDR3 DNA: TGTGCCAGCAGTCCCGGCCCCTATGGCTACACCTTC.

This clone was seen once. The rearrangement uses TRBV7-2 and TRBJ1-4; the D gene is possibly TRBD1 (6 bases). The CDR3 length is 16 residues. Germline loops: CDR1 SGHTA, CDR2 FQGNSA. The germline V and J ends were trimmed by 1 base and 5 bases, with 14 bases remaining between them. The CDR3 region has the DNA TGTGCCAGCAGCTTAGTCAGTGGGGGCATGAATGAAAAACTGTTTTTT. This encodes CASSLVSGGMNEKLFF.

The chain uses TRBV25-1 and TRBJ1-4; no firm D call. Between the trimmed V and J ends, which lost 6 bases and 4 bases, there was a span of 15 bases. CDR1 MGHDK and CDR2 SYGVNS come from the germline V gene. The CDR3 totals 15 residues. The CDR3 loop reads CASSHWTESNEKLFF. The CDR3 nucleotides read TGTGCCAGCAGCCACTGGACCGAGAGTAATGAAAAACTGTTTTTT.

The CDR3 region is CASSLNQGSQPQHF. The CDR3 nucleotides read TGTGCCAGCAGCTTAAACCAAGGAAGTCAGCCCCAGCATTTT. The chain joins TRBV7-2 to TRBJ1-5, with D unresolved. Trimming cost V 2 bases and J 6 bases, with 11 bases left between them. Looked up from germline, CDR1 is SGHTA and CDR2 is FQGNSA. CDR3 length: 14 amino acids. The complete variable domain, with remaining parts taken from reference TRBV7-2 and TRBJ1-5, reads GAGVSQSPSNKVTEKGKDVELRCDPISGHTALYWYRQSLGQGLEFLIYFQGNSAPDKSGLPSDRFSAERTGGSVSTLTIQRTQQEDSAVYLCASSLNQGSQPQHFGDGTRLSIL.

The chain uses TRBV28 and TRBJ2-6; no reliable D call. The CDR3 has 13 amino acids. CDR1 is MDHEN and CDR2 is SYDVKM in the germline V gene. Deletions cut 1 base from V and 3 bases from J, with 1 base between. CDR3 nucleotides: TGTGCCAGCAGTTTATTTGGGGCCAACGTCCTGACTTTC. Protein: CASSLFGANVLTF.

CDR3 coding DNA: TGTGCCAGCAGCCCCGGGAACAATCAGCCCCAGCATTTT. Translating gives CASSPGNNQPQHF. This chain links TRBV6-5 with TRBJ1-5; D gene ambiguous. The CDR3 consists of 13 residues. V shed 6 bases and J shed 3 bases, with 9 bases lying between them. In germline, CDR1 is MNHEY, CDR2 SVGAGI.

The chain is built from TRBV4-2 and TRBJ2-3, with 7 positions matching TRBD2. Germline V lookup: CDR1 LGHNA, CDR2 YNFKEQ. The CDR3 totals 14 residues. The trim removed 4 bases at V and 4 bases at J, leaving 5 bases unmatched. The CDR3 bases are TGTGCCAGCAGCCGGCAGGGAGGGTCAGATACGCAGTATTTT. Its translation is CASSRQGGSDTQYF.

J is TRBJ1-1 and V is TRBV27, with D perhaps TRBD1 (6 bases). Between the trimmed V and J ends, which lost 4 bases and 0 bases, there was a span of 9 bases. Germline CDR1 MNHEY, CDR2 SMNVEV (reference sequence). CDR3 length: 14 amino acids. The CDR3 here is CASSSDRMNTEAFF. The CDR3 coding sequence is TGTGCCAGCAGTTCGGACAGAATGAACACTGAAGCTTTCTTT.

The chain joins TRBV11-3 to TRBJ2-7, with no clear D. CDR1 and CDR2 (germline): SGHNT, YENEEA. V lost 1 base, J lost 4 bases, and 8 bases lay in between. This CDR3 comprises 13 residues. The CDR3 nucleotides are TGTGCCAGCAGCTTAGGACAAGAATACGAGCAGTACTTC. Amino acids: CASSLGQEYEQYF.